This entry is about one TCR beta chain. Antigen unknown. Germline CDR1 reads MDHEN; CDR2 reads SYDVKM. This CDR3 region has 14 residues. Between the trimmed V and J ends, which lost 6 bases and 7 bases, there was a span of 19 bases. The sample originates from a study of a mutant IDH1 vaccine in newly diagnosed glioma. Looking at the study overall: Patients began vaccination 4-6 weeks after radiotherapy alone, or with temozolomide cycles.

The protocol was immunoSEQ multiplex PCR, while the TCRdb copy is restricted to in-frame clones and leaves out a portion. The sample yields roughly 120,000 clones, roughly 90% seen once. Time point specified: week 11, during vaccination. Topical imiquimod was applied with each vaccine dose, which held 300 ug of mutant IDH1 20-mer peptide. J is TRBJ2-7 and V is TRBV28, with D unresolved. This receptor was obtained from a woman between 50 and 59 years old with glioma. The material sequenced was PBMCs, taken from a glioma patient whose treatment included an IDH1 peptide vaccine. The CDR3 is CASRNPRSSGEQYF. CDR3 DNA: TGTGCCAGCAGGAACCCTAGGTCTTCGGGTGAGCAGTACTTC.